The 10 T cell receptor beta chains listed next were all sequenced from one sample in a study of T cells in narcolepsy. The data were produced by immunoSEQ multiplex PCR, yet TCRdb's version contains in-frame clones alone and is incomplete. The data show about 19,000 clones, around 83% seen once. Sequenced input: memory (CD45RA-) CD4+ T cells from blood. The receptors originated from a human donor in good health.

This clone occurred a few times. The chain couples TRBV2 to TRBJ2-4; D might be TRBD1 (5 bases). Germline assignment: CDR1 SNHLY and CDR2 FYNNEI. V lost 4 bases, J lost 8 bases, and 15 bases lay in between. This CDR3 spans 14 amino acids. The CDR3 spells CASSASTLGDIQYF. In nucleotides, the CDR3 is TGTGCCAGCAGTGCTTCCACCCTAGGGGACATTCAGTACTTC.

This rearrangement joins TRBV30 to TRBJ2-3, with a tentative D call TRBD2 (5 bases). Trimming removed 1 base from V and 5 bases from J, with 7 bases in between. Germline V gene sequence: CDR1 GTSNPN, CDR2 SVGIG (reference sequence). The CDR3 covers 12 residues. The CDR3, as DNA: TGTGCCTGGAGTGAAGCGGAAGATACGCAGTATTTT. Translation gives CAWSEAEDTQYF.

This clone was detected only once. The chain has TRBV5-1 and TRBJ2-1; no clear D gene. This CDR3 is 16 amino acids long. Trimming stripped 4 bases from V and 1 base from J, with 15 bases between. CDR1 is SGHRS and CDR2 is YFSETQ in the germline V gene. CDR3 bases: TGCGCCAGCAGCCGCGAGGCCGGCAGGTCCTACAATGAGCAGTTCTTC. Its protein product is CASSREAGRSYNEQFF.

The V and J genes are TRBV2 and TRBJ2-7; D is unclear. Germline V gene sequence: CDR1 SNHLY, CDR2 FYNNEI. With 6 bases removed from V and 3 bases from J, the gap between germline ends came to 12 bases. The CDR3 spans 13 residues. In DNA form, the CDR3 reads TGTGCCAGCAGCACAACCGGGTTCTACGAGCAGTACTTC. As protein: CASSTTGFYEQYF.

The V gene is TRBV5-4, the J gene TRBJ2-1; 12 bases fit TRBD2. The CDR3 has 16 amino acids. Per germline, CDR1 SGHNT and CDR2 YYREEE (reference sequence). The junction had 8 bases not matched to a gene; V was cut back by 3 bases and J by 7 bases. CDR3 sequence reads: CASSSELAGGRNEQFF. The CDR3 DNA is TGTGCCAGCAGCTCCGAACTAGCGGGAGGTAGAAATGAGCAGTTCTTC.

This chain joins TRBV21-1 and TRBJ2-7. TRBV21-1 is listed as a pseudogene. CDR3 length: 16 amino acids. The CDR3 sequence is CASSKRRDPPPEEQYF. CDR3 nucleotide sequence: TGTGCCAGCAGCAAAAGAAGGGACCCACCCCCCGAGGAGCAGTACTTC.

V usage is TRBV28 and J usage is TRBJ2-2; D might be TRBD2 (5 bases). CDR1 is MDHEN, CDR2 SYDVKM, per germline. The CDR3 length is 13 residues. The V end lost 4 bases, the J end lost 6 bases, and 9 bases lay between the germline ends. Here the CDR3 DNA reads TGTGCCAGCAGTTCTCATAGCGCCGGGGAGCTGTTTTTT. It yields the protein CASSSHSAGELFF. Full variable domain (rest looked up from reference TRBV28 and TRBJ2-2): DVKVTQSSRYLVKRTGEKVFLECVQDMDHENMFWYRQDPGLGLRLIYFSYDVKMKEKGDIPEGYSVSREKKERFSLILESASTNQTSMYLCASSSHSAGELFFGEGSRLTVL.

This sequence joins TRBV30 and TRBJ1-1; D uncertain. The CDR3 sequence is 11 residues long. V was shortened by 2 bases and J by 11 bases, with 12 bases between the two germline ends. Germline V gene sequence: CDR1 GTSNPN, CDR2 SVGIG (reference sequence). The CDR3 DNA reads TGTGCCTGGAGTCCTCAGGTGGCGGCTTTCTTT. This encodes CAWSPQVAAFF.

The genes are TRBV19 and TRBJ1-6, with D unclear. Germline V gene sequence: CDR1 LNHDA, CDR2 SQIVND (reference sequence). V was clipped by 5 bases and J by 0 bases, with 5 bases between them. This CDR3 has 14 amino acids. CDR3: CASSPDSYNSPLHF. CDR3 bases: TGTGCCAGTAGTCCTGACTCCTATAATTCACCCCTCCACTTT.

This clone has a single count. The V and J genes are TRBV19 and TRBJ2-3; possible D gene TRBD2, 6 bases. V was clipped by 6 bases and J by 1 base, with 11 bases between them. Germline V lookup: CDR1 LNHDA, CDR2 SQIVND (reference sequence). The CDR3 covers 14 residues. This CDR3 is CASRGDLRTDTQYF. CDR3 nucleotide sequence: TGTGCCAGTAGAGGGGACTTACGCACAGATACGCAGTATTTT.